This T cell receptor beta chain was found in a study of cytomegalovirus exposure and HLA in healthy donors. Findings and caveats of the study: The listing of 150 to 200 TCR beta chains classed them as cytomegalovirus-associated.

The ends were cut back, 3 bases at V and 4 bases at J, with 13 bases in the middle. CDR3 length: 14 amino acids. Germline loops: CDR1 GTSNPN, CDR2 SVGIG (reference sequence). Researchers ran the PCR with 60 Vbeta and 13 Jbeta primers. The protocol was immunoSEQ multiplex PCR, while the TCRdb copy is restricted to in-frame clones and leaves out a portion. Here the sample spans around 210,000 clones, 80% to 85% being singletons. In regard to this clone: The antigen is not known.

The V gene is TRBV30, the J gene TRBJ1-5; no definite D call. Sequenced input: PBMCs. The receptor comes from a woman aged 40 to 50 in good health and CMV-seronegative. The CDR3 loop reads CAWSSVDYNQPQHF. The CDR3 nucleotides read TGTGCCTGGAGCTCCGTGGACTATAATCAGCCCCAGCATTTT.